This TCR beta chain was identified in a study of blood T cell repertoires in COVID-19. About the research overall: The United States, Italy and Spain provided the acute and convalescent COVID-19 samples. The analysed material was cDNA or gDNA that came from T cells, B-cell-depleted T cells, or PBMCs.

As processed by the authors: By means of reference gene primer amplification, nucleated cell counts were estimated. Data came from immunoSEQ multiplex PCR; TCRdb stores just in-frame clones and leaves some out. V, J and clone size were drawn from that table, and D and trimming were deduced from the DNA. The sample has 300,000 to 400,000 clones; around 83% are singletons. The sequence was collected from a man under 40 with active or convalescent COVID-19. The source material was peripheral blood.

The CDR3 DNA reads as TGTGCCAGCAGCCTGGGGCCGCAACGACCGGAGGGCTACACCTTC. The encoded protein is CASSLGPQRPEGYTF. This chain links TRBV13 with TRBJ1-2, with a possible D match to TRBD1 (5 bases). V gave up 5 bases and J gave up 8 bases, with 21 bases separating them. From germline, CDR1 is PRHDT and CDR2 FYEKMQ (reference sequence). The CDR3 length is 15 residues.